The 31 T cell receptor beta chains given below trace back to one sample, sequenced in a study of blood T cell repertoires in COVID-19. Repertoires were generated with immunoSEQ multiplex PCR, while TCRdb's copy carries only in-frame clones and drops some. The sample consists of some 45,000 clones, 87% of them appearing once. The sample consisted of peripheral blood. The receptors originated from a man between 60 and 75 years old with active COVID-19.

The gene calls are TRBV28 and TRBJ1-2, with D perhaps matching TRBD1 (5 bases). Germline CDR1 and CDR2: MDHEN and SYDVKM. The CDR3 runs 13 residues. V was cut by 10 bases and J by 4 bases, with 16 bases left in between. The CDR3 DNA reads TGTGCCACCACGCGGGGGAAGGCCTATGGCTACACCTTC. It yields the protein CATTRGKAYGYTF.

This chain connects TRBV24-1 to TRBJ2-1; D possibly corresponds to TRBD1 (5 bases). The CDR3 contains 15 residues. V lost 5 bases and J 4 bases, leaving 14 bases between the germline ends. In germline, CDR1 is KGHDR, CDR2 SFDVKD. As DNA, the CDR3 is TGTGCCACCAGTGCCCATGGAGACAGATACAATGAGCAGTTCTTC. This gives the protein CATSAHGDRYNEQFF.

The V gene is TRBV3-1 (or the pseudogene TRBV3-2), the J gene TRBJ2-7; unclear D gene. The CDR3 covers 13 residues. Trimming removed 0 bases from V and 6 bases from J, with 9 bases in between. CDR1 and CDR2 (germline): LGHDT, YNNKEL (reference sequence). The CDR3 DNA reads TGTGCCAGCAGCCAAGATGAGTTCCGCGAGCAGTACTTC. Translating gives CASSQDEFREQYF.

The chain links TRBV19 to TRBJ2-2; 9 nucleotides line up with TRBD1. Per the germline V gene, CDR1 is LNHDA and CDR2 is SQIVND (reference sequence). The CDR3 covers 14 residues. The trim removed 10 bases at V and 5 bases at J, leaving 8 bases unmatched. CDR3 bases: TGTGCCACTAGGGCGGGACAGGGAACCGGGGAGCTGTTTTTT. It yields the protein CATRAGQGTGELFF.

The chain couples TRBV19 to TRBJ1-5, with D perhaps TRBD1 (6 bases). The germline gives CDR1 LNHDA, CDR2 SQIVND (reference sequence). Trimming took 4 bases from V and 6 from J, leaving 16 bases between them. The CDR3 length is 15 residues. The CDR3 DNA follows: TGTGCCAGTAGTAAAAGCAGGGGCGCCAGTCAGCCCCAGCATTTT. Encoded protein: CASSKSRGASQPQHF.

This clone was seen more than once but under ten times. The CDR3 DNA reads TGTGCCAGCAGACTACAGGGGGCGTCACGTTCACCCCTCCACTTT. Residues: CASRLQGASRSPLHF. The chain joins TRBV27 to TRBJ1-6; 9 bases are a match to TRBD1. Germline V gene data show CDR1 as MNHEY and CDR2 as SMNVEV (reference sequence). V was pared by 6 bases and J by 9 bases, with 9 bases of the junction left unmatched. The CDR3 is 15 amino acids.

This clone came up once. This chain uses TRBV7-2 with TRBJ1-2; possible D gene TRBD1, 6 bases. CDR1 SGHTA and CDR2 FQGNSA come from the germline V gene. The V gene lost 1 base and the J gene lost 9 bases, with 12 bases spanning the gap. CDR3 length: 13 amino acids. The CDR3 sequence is CASSLGDQGSYTF. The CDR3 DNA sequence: TGTGCCAGCAGCTTAGGGGACCAGGGGAGCTACACCTTC.

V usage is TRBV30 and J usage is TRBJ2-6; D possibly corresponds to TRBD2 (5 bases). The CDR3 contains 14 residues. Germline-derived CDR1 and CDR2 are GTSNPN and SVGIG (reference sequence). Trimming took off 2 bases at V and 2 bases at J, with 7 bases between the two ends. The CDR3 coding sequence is TGTGCCTGGAGTCGGGGTGCTGGGGCCAACGTCCTGACTTTC. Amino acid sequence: CAWSRGAGANVLTF. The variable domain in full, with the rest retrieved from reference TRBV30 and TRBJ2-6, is SQTIHQWPATLVQPVGSPLSLECTVEGTSNPNLYWYRQAAGRGLQLLFYSVGIGQISSEVPQNLSASRPQDRQFILSSKKLLLSDSGFYLCAWSRGAGANVLTFGAGSRLTVL.

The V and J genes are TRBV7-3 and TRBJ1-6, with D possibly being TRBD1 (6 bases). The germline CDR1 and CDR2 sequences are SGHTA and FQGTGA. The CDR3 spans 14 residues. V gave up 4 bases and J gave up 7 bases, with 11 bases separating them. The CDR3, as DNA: TGTGCCAGCAGCTACGGCAGGGGAAATTCACCCCTCCACTTT. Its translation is CASSYGRGNSPLHF.

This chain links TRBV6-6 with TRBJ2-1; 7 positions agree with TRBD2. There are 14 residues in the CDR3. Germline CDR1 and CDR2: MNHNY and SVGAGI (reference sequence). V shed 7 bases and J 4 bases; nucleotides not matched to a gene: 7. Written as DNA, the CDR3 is TGTGCCAGCATAGGCGGGAGCACTTACAATGAGCAGTTCTTC. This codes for CASIGGSTYNEQFF.

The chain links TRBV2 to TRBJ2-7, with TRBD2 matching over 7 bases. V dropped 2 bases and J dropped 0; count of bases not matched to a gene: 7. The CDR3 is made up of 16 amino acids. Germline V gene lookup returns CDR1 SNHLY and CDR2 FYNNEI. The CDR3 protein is CASSESSGKSSYEQYF. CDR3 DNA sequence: TGTGCCAGCAGTGAATCTAGCGGAAAAAGCTCCTACGAGCAGTACTTC.

The CDR3 here is CASRSGGANNEQFF. DNA for the CDR3: TGTGCCAGCAGATCAGGGGGCGCAAACAATGAGCAGTTCTTC. The genes are TRBV6-5 and TRBJ2-1; 8 bases line up with TRBD1. After removal of 6 bases from V and 5 bases from J, the junction contained 6 bases not matched to a gene. The CDR3 runs 14 residues. Per the germline V gene, CDR1 is MNHEY and CDR2 is SVGAGI.

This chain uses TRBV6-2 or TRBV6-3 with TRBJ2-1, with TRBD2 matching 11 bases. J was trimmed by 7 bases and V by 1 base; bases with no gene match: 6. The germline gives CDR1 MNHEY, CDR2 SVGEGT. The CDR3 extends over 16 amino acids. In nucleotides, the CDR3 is TGTGCCAGCAGTTACTTTACTAGCGGGAGCGGGAATGAGCAGTTCTTC. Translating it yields CASSYFTSGSGNEQFF.

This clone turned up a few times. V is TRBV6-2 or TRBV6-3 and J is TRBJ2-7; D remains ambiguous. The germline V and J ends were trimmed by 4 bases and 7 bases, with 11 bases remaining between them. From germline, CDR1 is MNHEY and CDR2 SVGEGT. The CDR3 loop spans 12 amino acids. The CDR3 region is CASSSPPREQYF. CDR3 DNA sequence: TGTGCCAGCAGTTCCCCCCCCAGAGAGCAGTACTTC.

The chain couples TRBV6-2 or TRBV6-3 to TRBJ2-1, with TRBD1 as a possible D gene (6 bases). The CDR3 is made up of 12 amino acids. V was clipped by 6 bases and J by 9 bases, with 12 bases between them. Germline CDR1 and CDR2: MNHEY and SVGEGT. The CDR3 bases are TGTGCCAGCAGCATGAGAGGGGGTGAGCAGTTCTTC. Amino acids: CASSMRGGEQFF.

The CDR3 sequence: CASSTYEQYF. The CDR3, as DNA: TGTGCCAGCAGCACTTACGAGCAGTACTTC. The V gene is TRBV11-2, the J gene TRBJ2-7; no definite D call. The CDR3 consists of 10 residues. CDR1 is SGHAT and CDR2 is FQNNGV in the germline V gene. V was cut by 5 bases and J by 4 bases, with 3 bases left in between.

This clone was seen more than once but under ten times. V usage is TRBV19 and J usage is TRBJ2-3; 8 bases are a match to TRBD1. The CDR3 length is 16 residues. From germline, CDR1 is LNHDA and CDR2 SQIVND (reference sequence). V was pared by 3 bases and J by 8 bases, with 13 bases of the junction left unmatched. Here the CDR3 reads CASSIKSSGGGGTQYF. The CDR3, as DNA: TGTGCCAGTAGTATTAAAAGTTCAGGGGGCGGAGGTACGCAGTATTTT.

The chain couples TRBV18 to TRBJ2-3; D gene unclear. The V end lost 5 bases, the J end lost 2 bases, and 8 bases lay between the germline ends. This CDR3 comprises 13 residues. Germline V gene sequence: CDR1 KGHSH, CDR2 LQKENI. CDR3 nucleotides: TGTGCCAGCTCAATCGGGTTCACAGATACGCAGTATTTT. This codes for CASSIGFTDTQYF.

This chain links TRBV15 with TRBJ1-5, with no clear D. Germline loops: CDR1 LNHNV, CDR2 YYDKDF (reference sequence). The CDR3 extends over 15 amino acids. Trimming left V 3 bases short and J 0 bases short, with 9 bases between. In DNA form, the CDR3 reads TGTGCCACCAGCAGCGGGGTTAATAGCAATCAGCCCCAGCATTTT. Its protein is CATSSGVNSNQPQHF.

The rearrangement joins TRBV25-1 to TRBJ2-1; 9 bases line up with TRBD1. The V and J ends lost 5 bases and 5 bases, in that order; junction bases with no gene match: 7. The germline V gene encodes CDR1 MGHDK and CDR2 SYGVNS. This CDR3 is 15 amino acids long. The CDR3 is CASSKQTGGNNEQFF. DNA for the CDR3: TGTGCCAGCAGTAAACAGACAGGGGGGAACAATGAGCAGTTCTTC.

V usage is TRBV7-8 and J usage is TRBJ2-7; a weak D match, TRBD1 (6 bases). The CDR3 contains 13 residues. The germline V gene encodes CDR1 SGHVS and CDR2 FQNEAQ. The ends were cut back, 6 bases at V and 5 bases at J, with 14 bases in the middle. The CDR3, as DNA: TGTGCCAGCAGAAGGCAGGGGCTCAACGAGCAGTACTTC. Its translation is CASRRQGLNEQYF.

CDR3 region: CASSLGATSTDNEQFF. The DNA of the CDR3 is TGCGCCAGCAGCTTGGGTGCGACTAGCACCGACAATGAGCAGTTCTTC. This chain connects TRBV5-1 to TRBJ2-1; 7 bases map to TRBD2. Germline V gene lookup returns CDR1 SGHRS and CDR2 YFSETQ. This CDR3 has 16 residues. V was pared by 0 bases and J by 5 bases, with 8 bases of the junction left unmatched.

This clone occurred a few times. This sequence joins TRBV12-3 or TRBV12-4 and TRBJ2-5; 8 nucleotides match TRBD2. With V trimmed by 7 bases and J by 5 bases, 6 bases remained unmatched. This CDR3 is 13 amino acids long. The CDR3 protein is CASTRGGFETQYF. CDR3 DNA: TGTGCCAGCACCCGGGGGGGGTTTGAGACCCAGTACTTC.

The CDR3 here is CASSQERGAGELFF. For the CDR3, the DNA is TGCGCCAGCAGCCAAGAGCGGGGGGCCGGGGAGCTGTTTTTT. V and J are TRBV4-1 and TRBJ2-2; 8 bases agree with TRBD2. Germline V lookup: CDR1 MGHRA, CDR2 YSYEKL. V was clipped by 0 bases and J by 6 bases; unmatched bases: 0. The CDR3 extends over 14 amino acids.

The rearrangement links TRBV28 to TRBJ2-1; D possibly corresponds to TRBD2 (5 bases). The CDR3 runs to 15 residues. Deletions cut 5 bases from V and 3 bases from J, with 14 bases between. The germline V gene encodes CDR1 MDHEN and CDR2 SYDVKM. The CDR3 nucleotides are TGTGCCAGCAGTCTCCTCACCGGGATCTACAATGAGCAGTTCTTC. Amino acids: CASSLLTGIYNEQFF.

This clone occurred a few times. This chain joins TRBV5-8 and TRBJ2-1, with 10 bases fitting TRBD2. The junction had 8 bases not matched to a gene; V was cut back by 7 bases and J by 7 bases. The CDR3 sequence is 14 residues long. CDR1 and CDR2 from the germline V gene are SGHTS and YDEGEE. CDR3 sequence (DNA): TGTGCCAGCTTTGGGCTAGCGGGAGTTAATGAGCAGTTCTTC. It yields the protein CASFGLAGVNEQFF.

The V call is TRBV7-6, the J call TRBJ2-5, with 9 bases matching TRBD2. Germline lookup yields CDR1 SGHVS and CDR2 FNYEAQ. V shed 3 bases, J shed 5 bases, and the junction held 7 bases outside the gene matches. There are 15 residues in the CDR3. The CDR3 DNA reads TGTGCCAGCAGCTTGGCGGGGGGGCGGCGGGAGACCCAGTACTTC. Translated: CASSLAGGRRETQYF.

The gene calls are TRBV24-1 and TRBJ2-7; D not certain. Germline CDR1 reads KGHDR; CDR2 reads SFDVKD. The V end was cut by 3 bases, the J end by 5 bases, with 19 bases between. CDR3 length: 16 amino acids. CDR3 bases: TGTGCCACCAGTGATCCCACCGGAGCCCGCCAGAACGAGCAGTACTTC. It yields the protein CATSDPTGARQNEQYF.

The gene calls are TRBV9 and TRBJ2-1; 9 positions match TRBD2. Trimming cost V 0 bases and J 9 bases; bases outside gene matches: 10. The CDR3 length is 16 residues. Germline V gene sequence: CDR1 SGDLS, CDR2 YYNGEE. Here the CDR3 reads CASSVEGAGGPIEQFF. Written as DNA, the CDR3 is TGTGCCAGCAGCGTAGAAGGTGCGGGGGGGCCGATTGAGCAGTTCTTC.

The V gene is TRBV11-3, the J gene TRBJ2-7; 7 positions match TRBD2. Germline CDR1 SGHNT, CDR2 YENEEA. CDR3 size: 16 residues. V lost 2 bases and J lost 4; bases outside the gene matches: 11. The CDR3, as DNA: TGTGCCAGCAGCTTACTTTTGCGGGAGTCCCTTTACGAGCAGTACTTC. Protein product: CASSLLLRESLYEQYF.

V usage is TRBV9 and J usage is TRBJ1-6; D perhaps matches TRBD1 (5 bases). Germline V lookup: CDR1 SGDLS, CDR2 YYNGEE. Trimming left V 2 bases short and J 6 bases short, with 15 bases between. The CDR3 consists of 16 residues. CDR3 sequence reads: CASSVSPDNRNSPLHF. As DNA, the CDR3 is TGTGCCAGCAGCGTGTCTCCGGACAACCGTAATTCACCCCTCCACTTT.